This entry lists 29 T cell receptor beta chains sequenced from one sample in a study of T cell repertoires in cytomegalovirus infection. TCRdb ran MiXCR on the reads and lists one entry per CDR3 protein. The table includes about 250,000 distinct CDR3 sequences, roughly an eighth detected once. The specimen was PBMCs. The receptors derive from a human donor in good health (CMV status not recorded). Some clones in this sample may be carry-over from other donors' samples.

This clonotype occurred many times. The chain carries TRBV7-2 and TRBJ2-1, with TRBD2 matching over 9 bases. The germline gives CDR1 SGHTA, CDR2 FQGNSA. This CDR3 has 17 amino acids. V shed 4 bases and J 4 bases; nucleotides not matched to a gene: 11. In nucleotides, the CDR3 is TGTGCCAGCAGCTCAGAGACTAGCGGAAGCCAATACAATGAGCAGTTCTTC. The encoded protein is CASSSETSGSQYNEQFF.

Many counts were recorded for this clonotype. CDR3 protein: CASSPRVGQVYGYTF. As DNA, the CDR3 is TGTGCCAGCAGCCCTCGAGTGGGGCAGGTCTATGGCTACACCTTC. V is TRBV28 and J is TRBJ1-2, with D possibly matching TRBD1 (5 bases). This CDR3 contains 15 residues. V lost 6 bases, J lost 4 bases, and 18 bases lay in between. CDR1 and CDR2 (germline): MDHEN, SYDVKM.

This clonotype was detected ten times or more. V gene TRBV7-8 combines with J gene TRBJ2-5; 8 bases are shared with TRBD1. Germline lookup yields CDR1 SGHVS and CDR2 FQNEAQ. The CDR3 contains 16 residues. The trim removed 6 bases at V and 4 bases at J, leaving 13 bases unmatched. The CDR3 sequence: CASSPGQGVPRETQYF. Written as DNA, the CDR3 is TGTGCCAGCAGTCCCGGACAGGGCGTACCAAGAGAGACCCAGTACTTC. The full variable domain, completed using reference TRBV7-8 and TRBJ2-5, is GAGVSQSPRYKVAKRGQDVALRCDPISGHVSLFWYQQALGQGPEFLTYFQNEAQLDKSGLPSDRFFAERPEGSVSTLKIQRTQQEDSAVYLCASSPGQGVPRETQYFGPGTRLLVL.

The gene calls are TRBV4-1 and TRBJ2-5; no clear D. Trimming shortened V by 0 bases and J by 3 bases, and 11 bases separated the two germline ends. CDR3 length: 15 residues. Germline CDR1 is MGHRA and CDR2 is YSYEKL. The CDR3 sequence: CASSQEVRSKETQYF. Here the CDR3 DNA reads TGCGCCAGCAGCCAAGAGGTGCGGAGTAAAGAGACCCAGTACTTC.

This clonotype was counted a few times. V and J are TRBV19 and TRBJ2-7; 8 bases line up with TRBD1. The CDR3 covers 13 residues. The V segment lost 6 bases and the J segment 5 bases; nucleotides outside the gene matches: 6. Germline assignment: CDR1 LNHDA and CDR2 SQIVND (reference sequence). For the CDR3, the DNA is TGTGCCAGTAGCCGGACAGGGCCACACGAGCAGTACTTC. It encodes CASSRTGPHEQYF.

J is TRBJ1-4 and V is TRBV28, with D possibly being TRBD1 (5 bases). Germline CDR1 and CDR2: MDHEN and SYDVKM. The V and J ends lost 3 bases and 5 bases respectively, with 13 bases between them. The CDR3 runs 15 residues. For the CDR3, the DNA is TGTGCCAGCAGTTTGAAACCCAGGGAGAATGAAAAACTGTTTTTT. Protein: CASSLKPRENEKLFF.

This clonotype was counted between two and nine times. The chain joins TRBV2 to TRBJ1-1, with D possibly being TRBD1 (6 bases). Germline CDR1 and CDR2: SNHLY and FYNNEI. There are 14 residues in the CDR3. The V gene lost 5 bases and the J gene lost 3 bases, with 13 bases spanning the gap. The CDR3 region is CASSWGGADTEAFF. The CDR3, as DNA: TGTGCCAGCAGTTGGGGGGGGGCAGACACTGAAGCTTTCTTT.

This clonotype was counted at least ten times. The rearrangement links TRBV2 to TRBJ2-1; 9 nucleotides align to TRBD1. The J segment lost 7 bases and the V segment lost 5 bases, leaving 9 bases of the junction unmatched. The CDR3 consists of 15 residues. The germline gives CDR1 SNHLY, CDR2 FYNNEI. CDR3 loop: CASSKGQGSENEQFF. The CDR3 coding sequence is TGTGCCAGCAGTAAGGGACAGGGAAGTGAGAATGAGCAGTTCTTC.

The gene calls are TRBV28 and TRBJ1-4; possibly TRBD1 for D (6 bases). Per the germline V gene, CDR1 is MDHEN and CDR2 is SYDVKM. The CDR3 totals 16 residues. Between the trimmed V and J ends, which lost 5 bases and 0 bases, there was a span of 13 bases. Written as DNA, the CDR3 is TGTGCCAGCAGTACAGGGAGCCCCACAACTAATGAAAAACTGTTTTTT. It yields the protein CASSTGSPTTNEKLFF.

The chain couples TRBV3-1 to TRBJ1-3; D is ambiguous. There are 12 residues in the CDR3. CDR1 is LGHDT, CDR2 YNNKEL, per germline (reference sequence). Trimming took 0 bases from V and 5 from J, leaving 2 bases between them. CDR3 sequence (DNA): TGTGCCAGCAGCCAAGATAGAAACACCATATATTTT. Its translation is CASSQDRNTIYF.

This clonotype appeared many times. CDR3 amino acids: CASSPLGGQYEQYF. The CDR3 DNA sequence: TGTGCCAGCAGCCCCCTAGGGGGACAGTACGAGCAGTACTTC. The rearrangement joins TRBV7-9 to TRBJ2-7; 7 bases agree with TRBD1. The CDR3 totals 14 residues. Trimming removed 5 bases from V and 4 bases from J; junction bases left unmatched: 8. Germline V gene lookup returns CDR1 SEHNR and CDR2 FQNEAQ (reference sequence).

This clonotype was seen a handful of times. This chain connects TRBV19 to TRBJ2-5; D is unresolved. There are 12 residues in the CDR3. Germline values: CDR1 LNHDA, CDR2 SQIVND (reference sequence). V dropped 4 bases and J dropped 3 bases, with 6 bases sitting between them. The CDR3 region is CASSKEEETQYF. The CDR3 DNA follows: TGTGCCAGTAGTAAAGAAGAAGAGACCCAGTACTTC. Using reference TRBV19 and TRBJ2-5 for the parts outside the CDR3, the full variable domain is DGGITQSPKYLFRKEGQNVTLSCEQNLNHDAMYWYRQDPGQGLRLIYYSQIVNDFQKGDIAEGYSVSREKKESFPLTVTSAQKNPTAFYLCASSKEEETQYFGPGTRLLVL.

This clonotype came up many times. The rearrangement uses TRBV7-2 and TRBJ2-5; the D gene is possibly TRBD2 (7 bases). The CDR3 runs to 16 residues. Trimming cost V 5 bases and J 5 bases, with 21 bases left between them. The germline V gene has CDR1 SGHTA and CDR2 FQGNSA. CDR3 residues: CASSRSTAGAKETQYF. The DNA of the CDR3 is TGTGCCAGCAGCCGTTCAACGGCGGGGGCTAAGGAGACCCAGTACTTC.

This clonotype was seen ten or more times. This chain uses TRBV7-3 with TRBJ2-6; D is possibly TRBD2 (6 bases). Germline V gives CDR1 SGHTA, CDR2 FQGTGA. CDR3 length equals 15 residues. Trimming pared 5 bases from V and 4 bases from J, leaving 12 bases between. The CDR3 reads CASSPLARGANVLTF. CDR3 in DNA: TGTGCCAGCAGCCCCCTAGCGCGCGGGGCCAACGTCCTGACTTTC.

The genes are TRBV28 and TRBJ2-6; 7 nucleotides line up with TRBD1. CDR1 is MDHEN, CDR2 SYDVKM, per germline. V was pared by 2 bases and J by 4 bases, with 8 bases of the junction left unmatched. There are 17 residues in the CDR3. The CDR3 coding sequence is TGTGCCAGCAGTTTAGTCAGTACAGGGGCCGGGGCCAACGTCCTGACTTTC. Translation: CASSLVSTGAGANVLTF.

The chain employs TRBV28 and TRBJ1-1; 8 nucleotides match TRBD1. V dropped 5 bases and J dropped 4; count of bases not matched to a gene: 9. This CDR3 contains 15 residues. The germline CDR1 and CDR2 sequences are MDHEN and SYDVKM. The CDR3 region has the DNA TGTGCCAGCAGTCGACTACAGGGGGGGACCACTGAAGCTTTCTTT. This encodes CASSRLQGGTTEAFF.

This clonotype was seen only a few times. J is TRBJ2-5 and V is TRBV6-2 or TRBV6-3; 7 nucleotides agree with TRBD1. The germline V gene has CDR1 MNHEY and CDR2 SVGEGT. Germline trimming cut 8 bases from V and 4 bases from J; bases unmatched to any gene: 7. The CDR3 covers 13 residues. In nucleotides, the CDR3 is TGTGCCAGCGGAAACACAGGGGCAGAGACCCAGTACTTC. Residues: CASGNTGAETQYF.

This clonotype was observed a handful of times. The rearrangement links TRBV10-3 to TRBJ1-2; 7 bases are shared with TRBD1. The CDR3 sequence is 13 residues long. Germline assignment: CDR1 ENHRY and CDR2 SYGVKD. Germline trimming cut 9 bases from V and 8 bases from J; bases unmatched to any gene: 12. Here the CDR3 reads CAITGTATEGYTF. DNA for the CDR3: TGTGCCATTACTGGGACAGCCACTGAGGGCTACACCTTC.

This clonotype was observed many times. The chain carries TRBV6-2 or TRBV6-3 and TRBJ1-1; D is ambiguous. The CDR3 consists of 14 residues. From germline, CDR1 is MNHEY and CDR2 SVGEGT. V was shortened by 6 bases and J by 4 bases, with 15 bases between the two germline ends. The CDR3 loop reads CASSLGPDFTEAFF. CDR3 DNA sequence: TGTGCCAGCAGCTTAGGACCGGATTTCACTGAAGCTTTCTTT.

This clonotype showed up many times. The chain's CDR3 is CASSYGTLRETQYF. The DNA of the CDR3 is TGTGCCAGCAGTTACGGGACTCTTCGCGAGACCCAGTACTTC. The V and J genes are TRBV6-2 or TRBV6-3 and TRBJ2-5; D might be TRBD2 (6 bases). CDR1 and CDR2 (germline): MNHEY, SVGEGT. There are 14 residues in the CDR3. Deletions cut 2 bases from V and 5 bases from J, with 12 bases between.

This clonotype has at least ten counts. A much larger clone sits a single nucleotide away, making a read error possible. The V and J genes are TRBV11-3 and TRBJ2-1; no clear D gene. Germline V lookup: CDR1 SGHNT, CDR2 YENEEA. This CDR3 spans 13 amino acids. Trimming removed 1 base from V and 1 base from J, with 2 bases in between. CDR3 DNA: TGTGCCAGCAGCTTAGTGTCCTACAATGAGCAGTTCTTC. Translation: CASSLVSYNEQFF.

This clonotype was picked up many times. The gene calls are TRBV6-2 or TRBV6-3 and TRBJ2-3, with 13 bases identical to TRBD2. From germline, CDR1 is MNHEY and CDR2 SVGEGT. Losses at the gene ends were 5 bases for V and 5 bases for J; bases not matched to a gene: 7. The CDR3 totals 16 residues. The CDR3 loop reads CASSTYGLAGVDTQYF. The CDR3 DNA is TGTGCCAGCAGTACCTATGGACTAGCGGGAGTAGATACGCAGTATTTT.

This clonotype occurred a few times. This rearrangement joins TRBV20-1 to TRBJ2-5; 8 bases are a match to TRBD2. The CDR3 runs to 14 residues. The V gene's germline CDR1 is DFQATT and CDR2 SNEGSKA (reference sequence). The V segment lost 3 bases and the J segment 5 bases; nucleotides outside the gene matches: 8. Here the CDR3 DNA reads TGCAGTGCTAGTCGGCGGGGGGCCTTGGAGACCCAGTACTTC. Translating it yields CSASRRGALETQYF.

This clonotype was recorded many times. The chain combines TRBV19 with TRBJ2-1; D might be TRBD1 (6 bases). There are 15 residues in the CDR3. V was shortened by 3 bases and J by 6 bases, with 15 bases between the two germline ends. Germline loops: CDR1 LNHDA, CDR2 SQIVND (reference sequence). CDR3 sequence reads: CASSIPAGAPNEQFF. DNA for the CDR3: TGTGCCAGTAGTATCCCCGCAGGGGCCCCCAATGAGCAGTTCTTC.

This clonotype has at least ten counts. This CDR3 is CASSPATSGIPDTQYF. The CDR3 nucleotides are TGTGCCAGCAGCCCGGCGACTAGCGGGATTCCAGATACGCAGTATTTT. The chain joins TRBV7-6 to TRBJ2-3; 11 bases match TRBD2. The germline CDR1 and CDR2 sequences are SGHVS and FNYEAQ. Trimming at V came to 5 bases and at J to 4 bases, leaving 8 bases not matched to a gene. CDR3 length: 16 amino acids.

This clonotype was counted only a few times. The V and J genes are TRBV7-2 and TRBJ1-5, with D uncertain. From germline, CDR1 is SGHTA and CDR2 FQGNSA. This CDR3 has 14 residues. With 10 bases removed from V and 6 bases from J, the gap between germline ends came to 19 bases. The CDR3 here is CANSISRTGQPQHF. In DNA form, the CDR3 reads TGTGCCAACAGTATTTCAAGAACCGGTCAGCCCCAGCATTTT.

This clonotype was observed many times. This sequence joins TRBV6-2 or TRBV6-3 and TRBJ1-2, with 7 positions matching TRBD1. V was pared by 7 bases and J by 7 bases, with 6 bases of the junction left unmatched. CDR3 length: 12 amino acids. Germline loops: CDR1 MNHEY, CDR2 SVGEGT. In DNA, the CDR3 is TGTGCCAGCAACGAGGGGGCACGTGGCTACACCTTC. Its translation is CASNEGARGYTF.

This clonotype was counted a few times. The rearrangement links TRBV29-1 to TRBJ1-2; 10 bases are a match to TRBD1. CDR3 size: 14 residues. The ends lost 5 bases at V and 6 bases at J; junction bases unmatched: 9. Germline CDR1 and CDR2: SQVTM and ANQGSEA. In nucleotides, the CDR3 is TGCAGCGTTTCCCGGGACAGGGGTTTACATGGCTACACCTTC. Amino acid sequence: CSVSRDRGLHGYTF.

This clonotype has a count of ten or more. The chain carries TRBV7-6 and TRBJ2-5; no definite D call. The CDR3 spans 14 residues. The V gene's germline CDR1 is SGHVS and CDR2 FNYEAQ. The V gene lost 4 bases and the J gene lost 1 base, with 10 bases spanning the gap. The CDR3 sequence: CASSSSLGQETQYF. In DNA form, the CDR3 reads TGTGCCAGCAGCTCGAGCCTGGGCCAAGAGACCCAGTACTTC.